The 3 T cell receptor beta chains listed next were all sequenced from one sample in a study of blood T cell repertoires in COVID-19. TCRdb's copy holds only in-frame clones and misses some; the assay was immunoSEQ multiplex PCR. The sample includes some 160,000 clones, roughly nine tenths of them seen just once. Specimen: peripheral blood. The receptor set was obtained from a woman aged 55-69 years with active COVID-19.

This chain's CDR3 is CAEGRGPQETQYF. The CDR3 region has the DNA TGTGCGGAGGGGCGGGGGCCCCAAGAGACCCAGTACTTC. The chain employs TRBV5-4 and TRBJ2-5; D possibly corresponds to TRBD2 (7 bases). The germline gives CDR1 SGHNT, CDR2 YYREEE (reference sequence). CDR3 length: 13 residues. The full variable domain, its missing parts supplied by reference TRBV5-4 and TRBJ2-5, is ETGVTQSPTHLIKTRGQQVTLRCSSQSGHNTVSWYQQALGQGPQFIFQYYREEENGRGNFPPRFSGLQFPNYSSELNVNALELDDSALYLCAEGRGPQETQYFGPGTRLLVL.

The chain carries TRBV7-6 and TRBJ1-3; D is possibly TRBD1 (6 bases). The V end lost 5 bases, the J end lost 0 bases, and 14 bases lay between the germline ends. The CDR3 covers 16 residues. Germline assignment: CDR1 SGHVS and CDR2 FNYEAQ. The CDR3 coding sequence is TGTGCCAGCAGCACTCACGACAGGATCTCTGGAAACACCATATATTTT. Amino acid sequence: CASSTHDRISGNTIYF.

This chain connects TRBV28 to TRBJ1-2; the match to TRBD1 covers 8 bases. This CDR3 region has 14 residues. Germline V CDR1 and CDR2: MDHEN, SYDVKM. Trimming took 4 bases from V and 2 from J; bases not matched to a gene: 3. This CDR3 reads CASSSAGGNYGYTF. The CDR3 DNA reads as TGTGCCAGCAGTTCGGCAGGGGGCAACTATGGCTACACCTTC.